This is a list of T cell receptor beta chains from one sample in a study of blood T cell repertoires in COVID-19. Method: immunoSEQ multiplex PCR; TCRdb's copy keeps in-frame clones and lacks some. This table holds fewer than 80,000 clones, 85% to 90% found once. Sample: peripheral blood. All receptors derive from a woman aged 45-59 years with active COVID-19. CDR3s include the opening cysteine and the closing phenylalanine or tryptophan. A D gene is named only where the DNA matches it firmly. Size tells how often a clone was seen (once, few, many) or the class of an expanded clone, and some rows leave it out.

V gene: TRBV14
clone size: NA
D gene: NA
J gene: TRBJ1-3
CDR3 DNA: TGTGCCAGCAGCCCCCTTTGGAGACCGGGAAACACCATATATTTT
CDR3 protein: CASSPLWRPGNTIYF

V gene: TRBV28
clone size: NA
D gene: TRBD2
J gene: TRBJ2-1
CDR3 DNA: TGTGCCAGCAGCAAACCCCTTAGCGGGAGAGAGGTCAATGAGCAGTTCTTC
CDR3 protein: CASSKPLSGREVNEQFF

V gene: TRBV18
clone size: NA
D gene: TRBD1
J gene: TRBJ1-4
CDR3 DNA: TGTGCCAGCTCACTCAATGACAGGGCGCTTAATGAAAAACTGTTTTTT
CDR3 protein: CASSLNDRALNEKLFF

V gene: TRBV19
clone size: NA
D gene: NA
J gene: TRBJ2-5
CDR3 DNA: TGTGCCAGTAGTCCTTGGGAGGGGGAGGAGACCCAGTACTTC
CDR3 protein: CASSPWEGEETQYF

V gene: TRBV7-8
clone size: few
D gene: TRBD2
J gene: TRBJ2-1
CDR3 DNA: TGTGCCAGCAGCTCCCCCTTAACTAGCGGAGGGTCGTACAATGAGCAGTTCTTC
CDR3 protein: CASSSPLTSGGSYNEQFF

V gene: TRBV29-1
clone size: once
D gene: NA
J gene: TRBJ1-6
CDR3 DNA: TGCAGCGTCAGTAATTCCTATAATTCACCCCTCCACTTT
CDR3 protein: CSVSNSYNSPLHF

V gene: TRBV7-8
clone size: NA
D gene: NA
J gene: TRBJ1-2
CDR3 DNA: TGTGCCAGCAGCTTAGGAGGCGGAGGGCCCGGCTACACCTTC
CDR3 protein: CASSLGGGGPGYTF

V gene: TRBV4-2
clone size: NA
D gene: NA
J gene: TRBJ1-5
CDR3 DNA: TGTGCCAGCAGCCAAGCTATCACCAGGGTTAGGGGGACCAATCAGCCCCAGCATTTT
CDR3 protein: CASSQAITRVRGTNQPQHF

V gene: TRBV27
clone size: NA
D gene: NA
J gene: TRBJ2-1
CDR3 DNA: TGTGCCAGCAGATCTAGCGTTACCAATGAGCAGTTCTTC
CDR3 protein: CASRSSVTNEQFF

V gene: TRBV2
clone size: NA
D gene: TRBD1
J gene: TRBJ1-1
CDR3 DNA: TGTGCCAGCAAGGGCAGGGGGCGGAACACTGAAGCTTTCTTT
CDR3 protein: CASKGRGRNTEAFF

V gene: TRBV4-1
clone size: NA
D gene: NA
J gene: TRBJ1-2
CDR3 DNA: TGCGCCAGCAGCCAAGAGTCCATCCCCGGCTATGGCTACACCTTC
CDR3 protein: CASSQESIPGYGYTF

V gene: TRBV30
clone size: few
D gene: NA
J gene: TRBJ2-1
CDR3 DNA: TGTGCCTGGAGTGTACTAAGTACGCAGTTCTTC
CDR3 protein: CAWSVLSTQFF

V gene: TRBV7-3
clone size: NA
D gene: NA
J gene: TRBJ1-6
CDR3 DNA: TGTGCCAGCAGCCTGGACAGACGAAATTCACCCCTCCACTTT
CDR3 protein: CASSLDRRNSPLHF

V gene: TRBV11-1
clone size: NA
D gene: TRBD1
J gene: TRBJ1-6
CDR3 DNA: TGTGCCAGCAGCTTAGAAGGGGGCCCCTCACCCCTCCACTTT
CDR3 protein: CASSLEGGPSPLHF

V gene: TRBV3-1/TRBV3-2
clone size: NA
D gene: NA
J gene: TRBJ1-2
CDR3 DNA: TGTGCCAGCAGCCAAGACCCGGGGGGCAGGGCGGGCTACACCTTC
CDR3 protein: CASSQDPGGRAGYTF

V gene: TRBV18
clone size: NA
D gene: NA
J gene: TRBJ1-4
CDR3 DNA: TGTGCCAGCTCACCAGGGCAAATGGAAAAACTGTTTTTT
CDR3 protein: CASSPGQMEKLFF

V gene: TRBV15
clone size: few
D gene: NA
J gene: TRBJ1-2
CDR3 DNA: TGTGCCACCAGCGAGGACACTGGGGTCTACGGCGGCTACACCTTC
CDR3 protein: CATSEDTGVYGGYTF

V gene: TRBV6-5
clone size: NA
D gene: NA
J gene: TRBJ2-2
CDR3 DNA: TGTGCCAGCATCAAACAGGGTCCTTGGGAGCTGTTTTTT
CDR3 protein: CASIKQGPWELFF

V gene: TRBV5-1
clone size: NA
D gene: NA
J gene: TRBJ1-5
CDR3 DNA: TGCGCCAGCAGCCCGGGGACAAGCGGGGATCAGCCCCAGCATTTT
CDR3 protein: CASSPGTSGDQPQHF

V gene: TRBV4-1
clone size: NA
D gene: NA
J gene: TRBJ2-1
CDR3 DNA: TGCGCCAGCAGCCAAGGGGAGTTTGATGAGCAGTTCTTC
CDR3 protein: CASSQGEFDEQFF

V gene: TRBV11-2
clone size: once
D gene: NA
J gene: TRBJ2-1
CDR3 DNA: TGTGCCAGCAGCTTGTCGGCGGGTTACAATGAGCAGTTCTTC
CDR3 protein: CASSLSAGYNEQFF

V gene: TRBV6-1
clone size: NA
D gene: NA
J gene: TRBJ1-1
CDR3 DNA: TGTGCCAGCAGTGAAGACCGGAGCACTGAAGCTTTCTTT
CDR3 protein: CASSEDRSTEAFF

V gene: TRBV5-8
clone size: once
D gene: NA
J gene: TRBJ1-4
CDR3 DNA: TGTGCCAGCAGCTGGGGAGTAGTGGGCCAAAATGAAAAACTGTTTTTT
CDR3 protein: CASSWGVVGQNEKLFF

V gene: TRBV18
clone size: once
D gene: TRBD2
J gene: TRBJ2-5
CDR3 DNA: TGTGCCAGCTCACCCCTGGCGGGAGCAATTGAGACCCAGTACTTC
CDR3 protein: CASSPLAGAIETQYF

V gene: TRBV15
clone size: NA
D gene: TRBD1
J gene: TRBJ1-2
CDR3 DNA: TGTGCCACCAGCAGGGATCAGGGACAGAACTATGGCTACACCTTC
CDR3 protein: CATSRDQGQNYGYTF

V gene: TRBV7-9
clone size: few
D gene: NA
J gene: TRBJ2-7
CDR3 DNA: TGTGCCAGCAGCCCCCATAGGGGGAGCTCCTACGAGCAGTACTTC
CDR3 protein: CASSPHRGSSYEQYF

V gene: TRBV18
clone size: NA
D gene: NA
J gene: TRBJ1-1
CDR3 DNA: TGTGCCAGCTCACCCTTGACACCGAACACTGAAGCTTTCTTT
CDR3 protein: CASSPLTPNTEAFF

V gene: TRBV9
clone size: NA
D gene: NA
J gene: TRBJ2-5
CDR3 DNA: TGTGCCAGCAGCGTAGGCTTGCGGAGCGACCAAGAGACCCAGTACTTC
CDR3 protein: CASSVGLRSDQETQYF

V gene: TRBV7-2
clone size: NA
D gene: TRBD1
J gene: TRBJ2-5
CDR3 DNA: TGTGCCAGCAGCCCCGGGACAGTCCCACAAGAGACCCAGTACTTC
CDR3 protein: CASSPGTVPQETQYF

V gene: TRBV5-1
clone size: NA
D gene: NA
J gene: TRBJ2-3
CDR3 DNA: TGCGCCAGCAGCTTGGATGGGGAGTCGGGCGATACGCAGTATTTT
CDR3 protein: CASSLDGESGDTQYF

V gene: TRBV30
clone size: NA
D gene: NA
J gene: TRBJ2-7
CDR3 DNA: TGTGCCTGGAGCGGCAGGGGCTCCTACGAGCAGTACTTC
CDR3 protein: CAWSGRGSYEQYF

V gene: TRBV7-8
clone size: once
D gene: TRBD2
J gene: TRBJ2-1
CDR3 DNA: TGTGCCAGCAGCTCCCCATGGCAGCGGGAGGACAGCTCCTACAATGAGCAGTTCTTC
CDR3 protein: CASSSPWQREDSSYNEQFF

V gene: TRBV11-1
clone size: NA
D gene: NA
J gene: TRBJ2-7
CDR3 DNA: TGTGCCAGCACTCCACCAGGGTCCTACGAGCAGTACTTC
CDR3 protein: CASTPPGSYEQYF

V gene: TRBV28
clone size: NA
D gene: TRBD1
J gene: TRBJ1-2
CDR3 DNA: TGTGCCAGCAGTCTCAACAGGGGTGGCTATGGCTACACCTTC
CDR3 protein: CASSLNRGGYGYTF

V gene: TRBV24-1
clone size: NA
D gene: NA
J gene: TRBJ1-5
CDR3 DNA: TGTGCCACCAGTCAACAGGGTACCAATCAGCCCCAGCATTTT
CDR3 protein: CATSQQGTNQPQHF

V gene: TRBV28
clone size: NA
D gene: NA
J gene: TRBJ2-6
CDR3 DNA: TGTGCCAGCGGTTATGCGGGGCTTGAAATTGGGTTTTCTGGGGCCAACGTCCTGACTTTC
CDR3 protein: CASGYAGLEIGFSGANVLTF